The 6 T cell receptor beta chains presented below share a single source sample, sequenced in a study of T cell responses to AZD1222 COVID-19 vaccine. Sequencing was performed with immunoSEQ multiplex PCR; in TCRdb, only in-frame clones are kept and a portion is missing. The table has roughly 190,000 clones, approximately 89% seen once; the top ten hold 3% to 4%. The sequencing here drew on peripheral blood, taken 28 days after the second AZD1222 dose. The receptors come from an adult who received the AZD1222 COVID-19 vaccine.

The chain carries TRBV7-2 and TRBJ2-1; 7 bases line up with TRBD1. Germline trimming cut 5 bases from V and 13 bases from J; bases unmatched to any gene: 11. Germline-derived CDR1 and CDR2 are SGHTA and FQGNSA. The CDR3 consists of 13 residues. The CDR3 region is CASSDHRDRAQFF. The CDR3 DNA is TGTGCCAGCAGCGACCACCGGGACAGAGCTCAGTTCTTC.

The rearrangement joins TRBV28 to TRBJ1-2; D ambiguous. With 5 bases removed from V and 6 bases from J, the gap between germline ends came to 19 bases. The length of the CDR3 is 15 residues. CDR1 and CDR2 from the germline V gene are MDHEN and SYDVKM. CDR3 in DNA: TGTGCCAGCAGTGGAAACAGTGGGCCCGAGGATGGCTACACCTTC. Protein sequence: CASSGNSGPEDGYTF.

CDR3: CSARDSDTQYF. In nucleotides, the CDR3 is TGCAGTGCTAGAGACTCAGATACGCAGTATTTT. V usage is TRBV20-1 and J usage is TRBJ2-3; D is ambiguous. This CDR3 is 11 amino acids long. V was clipped by 0 bases and J by 4 bases, with 2 bases between them. Germline V lookup: CDR1 DFQATT, CDR2 SNEGSKA (reference sequence).

The chain has TRBV18 and TRBJ2-5, with a weak D call TRBD1 (6 bases). The CDR3 runs to 14 residues. V lost 5 bases, J lost 4 bases, and 14 bases lay in between. The germline gives CDR1 KGHSH, CDR2 LQKENI. The CDR3: CASSSAGVAETQYF. The CDR3 coding sequence is TGTGCCAGCTCAAGCGCAGGGGTAGCAGAGACCCAGTACTTC.

The CDR3 DNA reads as TGTGCCAGCAGCCGTGGGAATGAAAAACTGTTTTTT. Amino acids: CASSRGNEKLFF. The chain recombines TRBV12-3 or TRBV12-4 with TRBJ1-4, with D unclear. Trimming pared 6 bases from V and 5 bases from J, leaving 7 bases between. The CDR3 runs to 12 residues.

This clone was found once. V and J are TRBV28 and TRBJ1-2; tentatively, D is TRBD1 (6 bases). Trimming removed 5 bases at V and 4 bases at J, with 14 bases between. Germline V gene sequence: CDR1 MDHEN, CDR2 SYDVKM. This CDR3 spans 14 amino acids. In DNA, the CDR3 is TGTGCCAGCAGTATACAGGGAGGGGGCTATGGCTACACCTTC. It is translated as CASSIQGGGYGYTF.